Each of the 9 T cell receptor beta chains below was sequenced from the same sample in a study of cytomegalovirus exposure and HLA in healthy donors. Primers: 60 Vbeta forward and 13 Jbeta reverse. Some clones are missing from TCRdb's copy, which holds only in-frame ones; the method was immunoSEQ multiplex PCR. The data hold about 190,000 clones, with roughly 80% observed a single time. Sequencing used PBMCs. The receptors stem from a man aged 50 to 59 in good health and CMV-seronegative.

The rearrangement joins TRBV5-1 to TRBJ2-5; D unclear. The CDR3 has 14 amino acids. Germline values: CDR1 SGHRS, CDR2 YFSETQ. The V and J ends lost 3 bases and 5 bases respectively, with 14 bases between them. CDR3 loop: CASSSASFGETQYF. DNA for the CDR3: TGCGCCAGCAGCTCGGCCTCCTTCGGGGAGACCCAGTACTTC.

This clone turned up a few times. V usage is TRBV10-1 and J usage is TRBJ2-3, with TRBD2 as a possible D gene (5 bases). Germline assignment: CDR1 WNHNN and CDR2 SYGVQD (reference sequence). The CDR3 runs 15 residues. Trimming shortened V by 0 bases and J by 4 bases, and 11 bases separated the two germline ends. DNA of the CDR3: TGCGCCAGCAGTGAGTCGAGGGCTGCCTCAGATACGCAGTATTTT. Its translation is CASSESRAASDTQYF.

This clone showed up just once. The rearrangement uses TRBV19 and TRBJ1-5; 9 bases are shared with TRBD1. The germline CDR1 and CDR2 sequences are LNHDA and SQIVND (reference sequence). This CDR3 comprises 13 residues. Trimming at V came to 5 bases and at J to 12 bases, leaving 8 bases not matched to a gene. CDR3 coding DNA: TGTGCCAGTAGTTCGGGACAGGGTTTGGTCCAGCATTTT. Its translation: CASSSGQGLVQHF.

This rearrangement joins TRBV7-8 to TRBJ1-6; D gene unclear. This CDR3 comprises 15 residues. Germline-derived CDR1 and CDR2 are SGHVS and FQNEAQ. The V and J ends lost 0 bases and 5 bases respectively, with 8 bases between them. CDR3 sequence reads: CASSLAQANNSPLHF. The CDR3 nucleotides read TGTGCCAGCAGCTTAGCGCAGGCAAATAATTCACCCCTCCACTTT.

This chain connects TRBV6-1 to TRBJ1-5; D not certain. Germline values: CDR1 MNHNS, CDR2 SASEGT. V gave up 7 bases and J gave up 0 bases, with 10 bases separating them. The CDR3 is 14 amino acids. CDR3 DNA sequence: TGTGCCAGCATCCCCCAGGATAGCAATCAGCCCCAGCATTTT. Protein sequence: CASIPQDSNQPQHF.

The CDR3 nucleotides are TGTGCCAGCAGCTTAGCGTCCAGGGGCTATGAGACCCAGTACTTC. It codes for CASSLASRGYETQYF. The chain joins TRBV7-9 to TRBJ2-5, with D possibly TRBD1 on 6 matching bases. Germline values: CDR1 SEHNR, CDR2 FQNEAQ (reference sequence). V was trimmed by 0 bases and J by 5 bases, leaving 13 bases between them. This CDR3 spans 15 amino acids.

The CDR3 region is CATDRGPSNYGYTF. The CDR3 region has the DNA TGTGCCACCGACAGGGGACCCTCTAACTATGGCTACACCTTC. J is TRBJ1-2 and V is TRBV11-2, with 8 bases fitting TRBD1. In germline, CDR1 is SGHAT, CDR2 FQNNGV. V gave up 10 bases and J gave up 0 bases; unmatched junction bases: 7. The CDR3 is 14 residues long.

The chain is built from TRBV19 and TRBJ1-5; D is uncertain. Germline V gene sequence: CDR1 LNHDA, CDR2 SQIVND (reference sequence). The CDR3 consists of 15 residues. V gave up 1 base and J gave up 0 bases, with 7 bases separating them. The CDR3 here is CASSIVSLSNQPQHF. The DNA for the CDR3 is TGTGCCAGTAGTATAGTTTCCCTTAGCAATCAGCCCCAGCATTTT.

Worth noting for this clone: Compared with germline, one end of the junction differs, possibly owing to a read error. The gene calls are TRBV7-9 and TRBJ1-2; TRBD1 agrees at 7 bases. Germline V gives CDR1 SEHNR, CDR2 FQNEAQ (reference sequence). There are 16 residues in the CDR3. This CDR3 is CSSSLVLPGGDYGYTF. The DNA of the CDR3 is TGTTCCAGCAGCTTAGTTTTGCCAGGGGGTGACTATGGCTACACCTTC.